A single sample gave rise to the 17 T cell receptor beta chains below, sequenced in a study. One entry per CDR3 protein results from TCRdb running MiXCR on the RT-PCR reads. This table has about 680,000 distinct CDR3 sequences, 11% to 15% appearing once. Sequenced sample: memory CD4+ T cells from blood. These TCRs come from a female donor in good health, serving as a healthy control.

J is TRBJ2-7 and V is TRBV20-1, with 10 bases matching TRBD1. The CDR3 has 14 amino acids. The ends lost 6 bases at V and 5 bases at J; junction bases unmatched: 10. Germline values: CDR1 DFQATT, CDR2 SNEGSKA (reference sequence). This chain's CDR3 is CSARTGGWMNEQYF. In DNA form, the CDR3 reads TGCAGTGCCCGGACAGGGGGTTGGATGAACGAGCAGTACTTC.

This clonotype has a handful of counts. The gene calls are TRBV20-1 and TRBJ2-1; D ambiguous. The V end was cut by 6 bases, the J end by 6 bases, with 12 bases between. The CDR3 spans 12 residues. CDR1 is DFQATT, CDR2 SNEGSKA, per germline (reference sequence). DNA for the CDR3: TGCAGTGCAACCCAAAACTTCAATGAGCAGTTCTTC. This translates into CSATQNFNEQFF.

The chain has TRBV4-2 and TRBJ2-5, with 8 positions matching TRBD2. The CDR3 totals 14 residues. Germline trimming cut 6 bases from V and 4 bases from J; bases unmatched to any gene: 7. Germline V CDR1 and CDR2: LGHNA, YNFKEQ. The CDR3 DNA reads TGTGCCAGCAGTCGGGAGGGCCCCGGAGAGACCCAGTACTTC. Its protein is CASSREGPGETQYF.

This clonotype was seen more than once but under ten times. The V call is TRBV12-3 or TRBV12-4, the J call TRBJ1-2, with D unresolved. This CDR3 has 11 residues. V lost 4 bases and J 12 bases, leaving 12 bases between the germline ends. Written as DNA, the CDR3 is TGTGCCAGCAGTTCCGGAGCGAGGGACACCTTC. This encodes CASSSGARDTF.

A few counts support this clonotype. The chain uses TRBV7-2 and TRBJ2-1; D assignment may be TRBD1 or TRBD2 (5 bases each). The ends were cut back, 1 base at V and 10 bases at J, with 17 bases in the middle. The CDR3 sequence is 15 residues long. Germline CDR1 is SGHTA and CDR2 is FQGNSA. The CDR3 DNA is TGTGCCAGCAGCTTAGTTTGGGGGAACCTCGGGGAGCAGTTCTTC. Its translation is CASSLVWGNLGEQFF. The whole variable domain, filled in from reference TRBV7-2 and TRBJ2-1, reads GAGVSQSPSNKVTEKGKDVELRCDPISGHTALYWYRQSLGQGLEFLIYFQGNSAPDKSGLPSDRFSAERTGGSVSTLTIQRTQQEDSAVYLCASSLVWGNLGEQFFGPGTRLTVL.

This clonotype has a count of ten or more. This chain connects TRBV20-1 to TRBJ2-7; D perhaps matches TRBD1 (7 bases). Trimming left V 8 bases short and J 6 bases short, with 20 bases between. This CDR3 spans 13 amino acids. The germline CDR1 and CDR2 sequences are DFQATT and SNEGSKA (reference sequence). DNA of the CDR3: TGCAGTTCTCCCGGACAGGATAGCGGCGAGCAGTACTTC. As protein: CSSPGQDSGEQYF.

This clonotype was detected only a few times. This chain connects TRBV14 to TRBJ2-3, with 11 bases fitting TRBD2. Trimming at V came to 5 bases and at J to 3 bases, leaving 4 bases not matched to a gene. Germline V gene sequence: CDR1 SGHDN, CDR2 FVKESK. The CDR3 sequence is 15 residues long. The DNA for the CDR3 is TGTGCCAGCAGCGTTAGACTAGCGGGAACAGATACGCAGTATTTT. It is translated as CASSVRLAGTDTQYF.

The chain has TRBV15 and TRBJ2-7; D possibly corresponds to TRBD2 (6 bases). Germline V lookup: CDR1 LNHNV, CDR2 YYDKDF (reference sequence). This CDR3 is built from 15 residues. The V gene lost 1 base and the J gene lost 6 bases, with 16 bases spanning the gap. The CDR3 loop reads CATSRVRGGIAEQYF. As DNA, the CDR3 is TGTGCCACCAGCAGAGTGCGGGGAGGTATCGCCGAGCAGTACTTC.

The table lists this clonotype with many counts. This chain links TRBV29-1 with TRBJ1-5; a weak D match, TRBD1 (6 bases). CDR1 is SQVTM and CDR2 is ANQGSEA in the germline V gene. There are 13 residues in the CDR3. V shed 7 bases and J shed 3 bases, with 13 bases lying between them. CDR3 nucleotide sequence: TGCAGCGGCGGGGCAGGGGACAATCAGCCCCAGCATTTT. It translates to CSGGAGDNQPQHF.

V and J are TRBV30 and TRBJ1-1, with D possibly matching TRBD1 (5 bases). Germline values: CDR1 GTSNPN, CDR2 SVGIG (reference sequence). V was trimmed by 5 bases and J by 4 bases, leaving 17 bases between them. The CDR3 has 14 residues. In DNA, the CDR3 is TGTGCCTGGGCCAGACAGACCACACGCACTGAAGCTTTCTTT. Translated: CAWARQTTRTEAFF.

This clonotype was observed many times. This chain links TRBV7-7 with TRBJ2-2; D unclear. The CDR3 extends over 14 amino acids. The V end lost 4 bases, the J end lost 6 bases, and 12 bases lay between the germline ends. Per germline, CDR1 SSHAT and CDR2 FNYEAQ (reference sequence). CDR3 sequence reads: CASSSKQSPGELFF. DNA for the CDR3: TGTGCCAGCAGCTCGAAACAGTCCCCCGGGGAGCTGTTTTTT.

The V and J genes are TRBV4-2 and TRBJ1-4; D may be TRBD1 (5 bases). The V gene lost 4 bases and the J gene lost 0 bases, with 12 bases spanning the gap. This CDR3 spans 16 amino acids. Germline-derived CDR1 and CDR2 are LGHNA and YNFKEQ. For the CDR3, the DNA is TGTGCCAGCAGCCGAGCGGGGGATGCAACTAATGAAAAACTGTTTTTT. It translates to CASSRAGDATNEKLFF.

This clonotype occurred a few times. V is TRBV20-1 and J is TRBJ2-1, with D possibly matching TRBD2 (6 bases). The CDR3 is 19 residues long. CDR1 and CDR2 from the germline V gene are DFQATT and SNEGSKA (reference sequence). V lost 6 bases and J lost 0, with 27 bases in between. The CDR3 region is CSATSLEAGGASSYNEQFF. The CDR3 DNA is TGCAGTGCCACTTCCCTTGAGGCCGGCGGGGCTAGCTCCTACAATGAGCAGTTCTTC.

This clonotype was picked up a small number of times. The genes are TRBV3-1 and TRBJ1-4; TRBD1 is a possible D gene (5 bases). The CDR3 has 15 amino acids. Germline V gene lookup returns CDR1 LGHDT and CDR2 YNNKEL (reference sequence). V lost 4 bases, J lost 4 bases, and 13 bases lay in between. CDR3 loop: CASSLGTVNNEKLFF. The DNA for the CDR3 is TGTGCCAGCAGCCTGGGGACGGTCAATAATGAAAAACTGTTTTTT.

This rearrangement joins TRBV7-6 to TRBJ2-6; 13 positions match TRBD2. V shed 2 bases, J shed 1 base, and the junction held 5 bases outside the gene matches. The V gene's germline CDR1 is SGHVS and CDR2 FNYEAQ. CDR3 size: 19 residues. The CDR3 nucleotides read TGTGCCAGCAGCTTAAGACCACTAGCGGGAGGGTCTGGGGCCAACGTCCTGACTTTC. This gives the protein CASSLRPLAGGSGANVLTF.

The rearrangement links TRBV6-5 to TRBJ1-6, with a possible D match to TRBD1 (5 bases). Germline V gene lookup returns CDR1 MNHEY and CDR2 SVGAGI. Trimming left V 4 bases short and J 9 bases short, with 16 bases between. The CDR3 totals 15 residues. This chain's CDR3 is CASSSITGPGSPLHF. The CDR3 nucleotides read TGTGCCAGCAGTTCCATCACGGGGCCCGGTTCACCCCTCCACTTT.

At least ten counts were recorded for this clonotype. The gene calls are TRBV20-1 and TRBJ2-1, with D uncertain. Per germline, CDR1 DFQATT and CDR2 SNEGSKA (reference sequence). CDR3 length: 12 amino acids. CDR3 DNA: TGCAGCCCTGGCGGCACGGACAATGAGCAGTTCTTC. Translation gives CSPGGTDNEQFF.